These 5 T cell receptor beta chains were all obtained from the same sample, sequenced in a study of shared clonotypes between healthy human individuals. The data were produced by immunoSEQ multiplex PCR, yet TCRdb's version contains in-frame clones alone and is incomplete. The table has approximately 2,300,000 clones, 85% to 95% seen once; the top ten hold approximately 0.4%. Sequencing was performed on naive CD4+ T cells from PBMCs. Indicated subset: CD45RA+ positively selected. These receptors came from a young man in good health. Some clones in this sample may be carry-over from other donors' samples.

The chain combines TRBV6-1 with TRBJ1-2; D gene unclear. CDR1 is MNHNS and CDR2 is SASEGT in the germline V gene. This CDR3 comprises 15 residues. V lost 6 bases and J 4 bases, leaving 18 bases between the germline ends. The CDR3 loop reads CASRPGSVGSYGYTF. CDR3 nucleotide sequence: TGTGCCAGCAGGCCCGGGTCGGTCGGGAGCTATGGCTACACCTTC.

A remark on this clone: Different DNA sequences within this sample yield the same CDR3. This chain links TRBV28 with TRBJ2-2; 7 bases fit TRBD2. V lost 0 bases and J lost 0; bases outside the gene matches: 4. This CDR3 comprises 17 residues. Germline CDR1 is MDHEN and CDR2 is SYDVKM. The CDR3 nucleotides read TGTGCCAGCAGTTTATGGGCTAGCGGAACGAACACCGGGGAGCTGTTTTTT. Its translation is CASSLWASGTNTGELFF.

This chain links TRBV2 with TRBJ1-5; D gene uncertain. CDR1 is SNHLY, CDR2 FYNNEI, per germline. Trimming cost V 2 bases and J 0 bases, with 8 bases left between them. The CDR3 has 15 residues. CDR3 amino acids: CASSERMSSNQPQHF. Here the CDR3 DNA reads TGTGCCAGCAGTGAACGGATGAGTAGCAATCAGCCCCAGCATTTT.

Regarding this clone: This CDR3 is also generated by other DNA sequences in the sample. This rearrangement joins TRBV7-3 to TRBJ2-7; D is possibly TRBD1 (7 bases). V lost 3 bases, J lost 4 bases, and 16 bases lay in between. From germline, CDR1 is SGHTA and CDR2 FQGTGA. The CDR3 is made up of 15 amino acids. The CDR3 sequence: CASSLTGTGDYEQYF. The CDR3 region has the DNA TGTGCCAGCAGCTTGACAGGGACGGGGGATTACGAGCAGTACTTC.

The rearrangement links TRBV30 to TRBJ1-4, with TRBD1 matching over 10 bases. The CDR3 runs 13 residues. The junction had 2 bases not matched to a gene; V was cut back by 3 bases and J by 7 bases. Germline V gene sequence: CDR1 GTSNPN, CDR2 SVGIG (reference sequence). The CDR3 coding sequence is TGTGCCTGGAGGACAGGGGGCAGTGAAAAACTGTTTTTT. Protein: CAWRTGGSEKLFF.